This TCR beta chain was found in a study of blood T cell repertoires in COVID-19. The germline V gene has CDR1 SGHTS and CDR2 YDEGEE. Between the trimmed V and J ends, which lost 0 bases and 2 bases, there was a span of 9 bases. The CDR3 length is 14 residues. The method was immunoSEQ multiplex PCR; TCRdb's version includes in-frame clones alone and lacks a portion of them. This sample has around 360,000 clones, with roughly 84% found just once. Assignments of participants to cohorts depended upon their own reported clinical history. There are a few counts of this clone. The sequence derives from a young woman who had recovered from COVID-19. Sequencing used PBMCs or T cells enriched from blood (not recorded which). V and J are TRBV5-8 and TRBJ2-7; possibly TRBD1 for D (5 bases). Here the CDR3 DNA reads TGTGCCAGCAGCTTGGGACAGTCGACCTACGAGCAGTACTTC. Translating it yields CASSLGQSTYEQYF.